The 5 T cell receptor beta chains below were found in one sample sequenced in a study of blood T cells in healthy people across ages. A J-beta primer mix and a sample-barcoded 5' primer were used in a second PCR of roughly 7 to 12 cycles. TCRdb reprocessed the 5' RACE reads via MiXCR and lists one record per CDR3 protein. Of hundreds of thousands of distinct CDR3 sequences listed, approximately 52% are singletons. Sequencing input: blood. The origin of the receptors is an elderly woman in good health.

This clonotype was counted only a few times. The chain uses TRBV29-1 and TRBJ2-7, with 15 bases aligning to TRBD2. V lost 7 bases to trimming and J lost 5 bases; unmatched junction nucleotides: 3. The CDR3 spans 13 residues. Germline lookup yields CDR1 SQVTM and CDR2 ANQGSEA. CDR3 sequence: CSGRTSGRDEQYF. The CDR3 DNA follows: TGCAGCGGCCGGACTAGCGGGAGGGACGAGCAGTACTTC.

This clonotype has at least ten counts. The chain joins TRBV29-1 to TRBJ2-7; D ambiguous. CDR1 SQVTM and CDR2 ANQGSEA come from the germline V gene. The length of the CDR3 is 12 residues. Trimming removed 4 bases from V and 1 base from J, with 8 bases in between. The CDR3 loop reads CSVAASSYEQYF. The CDR3 region has the DNA TGCAGCGTTGCGGCGTCTTCCTACGAGCAGTACTTC.

V is TRBV3-1 and J is TRBJ2-1; 8 bases align to TRBD2. From germline, CDR1 is LGHDT and CDR2 YNNKEL (reference sequence). With V trimmed by 7 bases and J by 8 bases, 10 bases remained unmatched. The CDR3 runs to 14 residues. CDR3 bases: TGTGCCAGCACCCTTAGCGGGACTTCGTATGAGCAGTTCTTC. It codes for CASTLSGTSYEQFF.

V is TRBV12-3 or TRBV12-4 and J is TRBJ2-1; TRBD1 agrees at 9 bases. V shed 6 bases and J 9 bases; nucleotides not matched to a gene: 9. CDR3 length equals 14 residues. The CDR3 protein is CASRPRTGVGEQFF. The DNA for the CDR3 is TGTGCCAGCAGACCCAGGACAGGGGTCGGTGAGCAGTTCTTC.

CDR3 nucleotide sequence: TGTGCCAGCAGGACAAACACGAACACCGGGGAGCTGTTTTTT. Residues: CASRTNTNTGELFF. The chain is built from TRBV9 and TRBJ2-2; D is undetermined. Germline CDR1 reads SGDLS; CDR2 reads YYNGEE. The CDR3 loop spans 14 amino acids. The ends were cut back, 5 bases at V and 0 bases at J, with 8 bases in the middle.